One sample yielded the 18 T cell receptor beta chains listed below, sequenced in a study of monozygotic twins with inflammatory bowel disease. TCRdb reanalyzed the 5' RACE reads, giving one entry per CDR3 protein sequence and no DNA. This repertoire includes 200,000 to 250,000 distinct CDR3 sequences. The sample comprised blood. The receptors were sampled from a human donor with ulcerative colitis or Crohn's disease, or a healthy co-twin of an affected twin (not recorded which).

The rearrangement uses TRBV7-2 and TRBJ2-3; TCRdb outputs TRBD1, but without DNA this stays unchecked. In germline, CDR1 is SGHTA, CDR2 FQGNSA. The CDR3 spans 15 residues. Here the CDR3 reads CASSSTGDSTDTQYF.

This chain links TRBV12-3 or TRBV12-4 with TRBJ1-5. The CDR3 is made up of 15 amino acids. This chain's CDR3 is CASSFLWEGNQPQHF.

The rearrangement uses TRBV6-1 and TRBJ1-1. The CDR3 loop spans 16 amino acids. Looked up from germline, CDR1 is MNHNS and CDR2 is SASEGT. CDR3 sequence: CASSERWGGGDTEAFF.

The chain recombines TRBV4-3 with TRBJ2-1; TCRdb's D gene call, TRBD1, goes unchecked for lack of DNA. Per the germline V gene, CDR1 is LGHNA and CDR2 is YSLEER. This CDR3 has 17 amino acids. CDR3 sequence: CASSQDRTGGLGNEQFF.

This chain joins TRBV7-2 and TRBJ1-5. Per the germline V gene, CDR1 is SGHTA and CDR2 is FQGNSA. The CDR3 has 13 amino acids. The CDR3 is CASSYSQSQPQHF. Filled out from reference TRBV7-2 and TRBJ1-5, the complete variable domain reads GAGVSQSPSNKVTEKGKDVELRCDPISGHTALYWYRQSLGQGLEFLIYFQGNSAPDKSGLPSDRFSAERTGGSVSTLTIQRTQQEDSAVYLCASSYSQSQPQHFGDGTRLSIL.

This chain joins TRBV12-3 or TRBV12-4 and TRBJ2-2; TCRdb outputs TRBD1, but without DNA this stays unchecked. This CDR3 region has 14 residues. This chain's CDR3 is CASKTGGVTGELFF.

The rearrangement links TRBV11-2 to TRBJ2-1; TCRdb returns TRBD1, unconfirmable since there is no DNA. Looked up from germline, CDR1 is SGHAT and CDR2 is FQNNGV. The CDR3 spans 17 residues. CDR3 sequence: CASSFFLGQSSYNEQFF.

The chain's CDR3 is CASSRRDQPQHF. This sequence joins TRBV5-8 and TRBJ1-5; as DNA is missing, the TRBD1 call by TCRdb cannot be tested. In germline, CDR1 is SGHTS, CDR2 YDEGEE. The CDR3 loop spans 12 amino acids.

The chain employs TRBV7-9 and TRBJ2-1; TCRdb lists TRBD1, though no DNA is available to test this call. The CDR3 sequence is 16 residues long. CDR1 and CDR2 (germline): SEHNR, FQNEAQ (reference sequence). The CDR3 sequence is CASSSLGQGMYNEQFF.

The CDR3 region is CASSPLGQIQETQYF. The chain employs TRBV14 and TRBJ2-5; TCRdb gives TRBD1 as the D gene, but with no DNA this cannot be confirmed. The CDR3 length is 15 residues. Per the germline V gene, CDR1 is SGHDN and CDR2 is FVKESK.

The chain joins TRBV12-3 or TRBV12-4 to TRBJ2-7; TCRdb outputs TRBD2, but without DNA this stays unchecked. CDR3 size: 11 residues. CDR3: CASRGFSEQYF.

V gene TRBV5-1 combines with J gene TRBJ1-6; the TCRdb call, TRBD1, lacks DNA for checking. The CDR3 is 16 amino acids. The V gene's germline CDR1 is SGHRS and CDR2 YFSETQ. The CDR3 sequence is CASSLETGGYNSPLHF.

The chain combines TRBV5-1 with TRBJ2-2. The CDR3 covers 16 residues. Germline CDR1 reads SGHRS; CDR2 reads YFSETQ. This chain's CDR3 is CASSLALALNTGELFF.

This chain uses TRBV13 with TRBJ1-3; TCRdb's assignment of TRBD1 cannot be checked, as there is no DNA. CDR1 is PRHDT, CDR2 FYEKMQ, per germline (reference sequence). The CDR3 is 17 residues long. The CDR3 loop is CASSLIPGGAGGNTIYF.

This sequence joins TRBV12-3 or TRBV12-4 and TRBJ1-3. The CDR3 contains 14 residues. CDR3 sequence: CASNSDSSGNTIYF.

The gene calls are TRBV29-1 and TRBJ2-1; TCRdb calls TRBD2, which cannot be checked without DNA. Germline loops: CDR1 SQVTM, CDR2 ANQGSEA. This CDR3 comprises 13 residues. The CDR3 region is CSVAARLDNEQFF.

J is TRBJ2-2 and V is TRBV19; the D call of TRBD1 rests on TCRdb alone, since no DNA is present to check it. Germline values: CDR1 LNHDA, CDR2 SQIVND (reference sequence). The CDR3 runs to 16 residues. The CDR3 region is CASSSSSRGNTGELFF. The entire variable domain, with the rest obtained from reference TRBV19 and TRBJ2-2, is as follows: DGGITQSPKYLFRKEGQNVTLSCEQNLNHDAMYWYRQDPGQGLRLIYYSQIVNDFQKGDIAEGYSVSREKKESFPLTVTSAQKNPTAFYLCASSSSSRGNTGELFFGEGSRLTVL.

The chain links TRBV7-2 to TRBJ2-7; TCRdb gives TRBD1 as the D gene, but with no DNA this cannot be confirmed. CDR3 length equals 15 residues. Germline CDR1 and CDR2: SGHTA and FQGNSA. The CDR3 loop is CASSSPLEGVYEQYF.